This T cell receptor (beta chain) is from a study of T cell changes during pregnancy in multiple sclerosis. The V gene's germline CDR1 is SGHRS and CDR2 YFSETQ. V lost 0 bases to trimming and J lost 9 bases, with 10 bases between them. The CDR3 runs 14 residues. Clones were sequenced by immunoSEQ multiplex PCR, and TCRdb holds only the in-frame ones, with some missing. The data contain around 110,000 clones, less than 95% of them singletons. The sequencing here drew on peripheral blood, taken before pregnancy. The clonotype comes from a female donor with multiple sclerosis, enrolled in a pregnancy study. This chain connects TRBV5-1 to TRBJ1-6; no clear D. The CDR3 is CASSLAGYGSPLHF. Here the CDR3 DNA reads TGCGCCAGCAGCTTGGCGGGGTACGGTTCACCCCTCCACTTT.